The 20 T cell receptor beta chains below were found in one sample sequenced in a study of blood T cell repertoires in COVID-19. TCRdb's copy holds only in-frame clones and misses some; the assay was immunoSEQ multiplex PCR. The sample holds under 250,000 clones; around nine tenths are singletons and the top ten take around 3.1%. Source material: PBMCs or T cells enriched from blood (not recorded which). The origin of the receptors is a woman between 40 and 50 years old who had been exposed to COVID-19.

The rearrangement uses TRBV6-5 and TRBJ1-2; D is unclear. From germline, CDR1 is MNHEY and CDR2 SVGAGI. CDR3 length: 13 amino acids. The germline V and J ends were trimmed by 1 base and 5 bases, with 8 bases remaining between them. For the CDR3, the DNA is TGTGCCAGCAGTTACTTCGGGGATTATGGCTACACCTTC. Protein sequence: CASSYFGDYGYTF.

The chain links TRBV11-3 to TRBJ2-1; 11 bases are a match to TRBD2. Germline CDR1 SGHNT, CDR2 YENEEA. The CDR3 consists of 17 residues. V lost 1 base and J lost 0; bases outside the gene matches: 2. CDR3 loop: CASSLVAGGSSYNEQFF. CDR3 sequence (DNA): TGTGCCAGCAGCTTAGTAGCGGGAGGGAGCTCCTACAATGAGCAGTTCTTC.

The CDR3: CSGRNYGYTF. DNA for the CDR3: TGCAGTGGTCGGAACTATGGCTACACCTTC. The rearrangement uses TRBV20-1 and TRBJ1-2; D not certain. Germline V gives CDR1 DFQATT, CDR2 SNEGSKA (reference sequence). The CDR3 contains 10 residues. The V gene lost 7 bases and the J gene lost 2 bases, with 5 bases spanning the gap.

V is TRBV5-4 and J is TRBJ1-2; D gene uncertain. The CDR3 is 17 amino acids. Trimming left V 0 bases short and J 0 bases short, with 15 bases between. Germline CDR1 SGHNT, CDR2 YYREEE (reference sequence). The CDR3, as DNA: TGTGCCAGCAGCTTGGCCCTGGGTTTTGGAGCTAACTATGGCTACACCTTC. This gives the protein CASSLALGFGANYGYTF.

The chain is built from TRBV7-9 and TRBJ1-3; D uncertain. The CDR3 consists of 16 residues. Trimming removed 3 bases from V and 2 bases from J, with 14 bases in between. Germline V lookup: CDR1 SEHNR, CDR2 FQNEAQ (reference sequence). The CDR3 nucleotides read TGTGCCAGCAGCTTGGATGGCGGTCGGGCTGGAAACACCATATATTTT. This translates into CASSLDGGRAGNTIYF.

This clone has a single count. The V gene is TRBV7-9, the J gene TRBJ2-4; maybe TRBD2 (6 bases). CDR3 length: 14 residues. Trimming took 2 bases from V and 6 from J, leaving 11 bases between them. CDR1 SEHNR and CDR2 FQNEAQ come from the germline V gene (reference sequence). CDR3 protein: CASSLSGGTNIQYF. The CDR3 nucleotides are TGTGCCAGCAGCTTAAGTGGAGGGACAAACATTCAGTACTTC.

The chain uses TRBV4-1 and TRBJ2-1; tentatively, D is TRBD1 (5 bases). V lost 1 base to trimming and J lost 9 bases, with 16 bases between them. The CDR3 is made up of 15 amino acids. In germline, CDR1 is MGHRA, CDR2 YSYEKL. The CDR3 region is CASSQVVTVRGEQFF. In nucleotides, the CDR3 is TGCGCCAGCAGCCAAGTGGTGACAGTGAGAGGTGAGCAGTTCTTC.

The V gene is TRBV25-1, the J gene TRBJ1-2; no clear D. From germline, CDR1 is MGHDK and CDR2 SYGVNS. The CDR3 totals 11 residues. The V and J ends lost 4 bases and 8 bases respectively, with 8 bases between them. The CDR3 spells CASSGLRGYTF. The DNA for the CDR3 is TGTGCCAGCAGTGGACTTCGGGGCTACACCTTC.

The rearrangement uses TRBV7-9 and TRBJ1-1; possibly TRBD1 for D (5 bases). The CDR3 covers 15 residues. Per the germline V gene, CDR1 is SEHNR and CDR2 is FQNEAQ (reference sequence). V lost 1 base and J lost 3, with 12 bases in between. The CDR3 DNA reads TGTGCCAGCAGCTTAGGGTACCGGGGGGACACTGAAGCTTTCTTT. It is translated as CASSLGYRGDTEAFF.

The V and J genes are TRBV6-2 or TRBV6-3 and TRBJ1-5, with 10 bases matching TRBD1. The CDR3 consists of 19 residues. Germline V gene lookup returns CDR1 MNHEY and CDR2 SVGEGT. J lost 0 bases, V lost 6 bases, and 14 bases had no gene match. CDR3 in DNA: TGTGCCAGCAGCCGATTAATAGGACAGGGGGGATATAGCAATCAGCCCCAGCATTTT. Its protein product is CASSRLIGQGGYSNQPQHF.

There are many counts of this clone. This rearrangement joins TRBV6-5 to TRBJ2-7, with 9 bases identical to TRBD1. CDR1 is MNHEY and CDR2 is SVGAGI in the germline V gene. After removal of 11 bases from V and 0 bases from J, the junction contained 5 bases not matched to a gene. The CDR3 is 13 amino acids. The CDR3 sequence is CALDRGTSYEQYF. DNA for the CDR3: TGTGCCCTCGACAGGGGGACCTCCTACGAGCAGTACTTC.

The CDR3 sequence is CASSTRGEGNTIYF. The CDR3 region has the DNA TGTGCCAGCTCAACCAGGGGCGAGGGAAACACCATATATTTT. The rearrangement uses TRBV18 and TRBJ1-3, with D possibly TRBD1 on 6 matching bases. The V and J ends lost 5 bases and 4 bases respectively, with 12 bases between them. The germline gives CDR1 KGHSH, CDR2 LQKENI. The CDR3 totals 14 residues.

The chain has TRBV6-5 and TRBJ1-1; D is perhaps TRBD1 (6 bases). This CDR3 has 15 amino acids. V was trimmed by 6 bases and J by 0 bases, leaving 14 bases between them. CDR1 MNHEY and CDR2 SVGAGI come from the germline V gene. CDR3 residues: CASSSGQIMNTEAFF. CDR3 in DNA: TGTGCCAGCAGCTCCGGACAGATTATGAACACTGAAGCTTTCTTT.

The CDR3 loop is CASSSKGQYTDTQYF. The CDR3 DNA sequence: TGTGCCAGCAGTTCCAAAGGACAGTACACAGATACGCAGTATTTT. The J gene is TRBJ2-3, the V gene TRBV6-5, with a tentative D call TRBD1 (6 bases). Germline values: CDR1 MNHEY, CDR2 SVGAGI. The CDR3 length is 15 residues. V dropped 4 bases and J dropped 2 bases, with 13 bases sitting between them.

V gene TRBV3-1 (or the pseudogene TRBV3-2) combines with J gene TRBJ1-5; TRBD1 is a possible D gene (6 bases). Trimming stripped 0 bases from V and 7 bases from J, with 10 bases between. Germline V lookup: CDR1 LGHDT, CDR2 YNNKEL (reference sequence). CDR3 length: 14 amino acids. CDR3 nucleotide sequence: TGTGCCAGCAGCCAAGATGGCAGGGGACAGCCCCAGCATTTT. It translates to CASSQDGRGQPQHF.

The chain couples TRBV9 to TRBJ2-5; 7 nucleotides line up with TRBD1. CDR1 and CDR2 from the germline V gene are SGDLS and YYNGEE. The junction had 3 bases not matched to a gene; V was cut back by 0 bases and J by 1 base. This CDR3 spans 15 amino acids. The CDR3 spells CASSVGTGGQETQYF. CDR3 sequence (DNA): TGTGCCAGCAGCGTAGGGACAGGAGGCCAAGAGACCCAGTACTTC. The whole variable domain, filled in from reference TRBV9 and TRBJ2-5, reads DSGVTQTPKHLITATGQRVTLRCSPRSGDLSVYWYQQSLDQGLQFLIQYYNGEERAKGNILERFSAQQFPDLHSELNLSSLELGDSALYFCASSVGTGGQETQYFGPGTRLLVL.

This chain connects TRBV28 to TRBJ2-3; 10 positions match TRBD1. Germline loops: CDR1 MDHEN, CDR2 SYDVKM. With V trimmed by 7 bases and J by 3 bases, 10 bases remained unmatched. The CDR3 spans 16 residues. CDR3 bases: TGTGCCAGCAAAAACCCCCGGGACAGGGGAACAGATACGCAGTATTTT. Protein product: CASKNPRDRGTDTQYF. The full variable domain, its missing parts supplied by reference TRBV28 and TRBJ2-3, is DVKVTQSSRYLVKRTGEKVFLECVQDMDHENMFWYRQDPGLGLRLIYFSYDVKMKEKGDIPEGYSVSREKKERFSLILESASTNQTSMYLCASKNPRDRGTDTQYFGPGTRLTVL.

This chain uses TRBV3-1 (or the pseudogene TRBV3-2) with TRBJ2-3; possibly TRBD2 for D (6 bases). The germline gives CDR1 LGHDT, CDR2 YNNKEL (reference sequence). The ends were cut back, 1 base at V and 6 bases at J, with 14 bases in the middle. This CDR3 comprises 15 residues. The CDR3 reads CASSQVSGPSDTQYF. For the CDR3, the DNA is TGTGCCAGCAGCCAAGTGAGCGGGCCATCGGATACGCAGTATTTT.

The rearrangement joins TRBV4-1 to TRBJ2-1, with TRBD1 matching 9 bases. V gave up 3 bases and J gave up 9 bases; unmatched junction bases: 12. CDR1 and CDR2 from the germline V gene are MGHRA and YSYEKL. CDR3 length: 16 residues. The CDR3, as DNA: TGCGCCAGCAGCCAGGGGGGGACAGGGTTGCTCGGTGAGCAGTTCTTC. This translates into CASSQGGTGLLGEQFF.

The rearrangement uses TRBV9 and TRBJ1-6; D is unclear. Per the germline V gene, CDR1 is SGDLS and CDR2 is YYNGEE. The CDR3 has 14 amino acids. V lost 4 bases to trimming and J lost 10 bases, with 15 bases between them. The CDR3 sequence: CASSRLGWRSPLHF. The CDR3 DNA reads TGTGCCAGCAGCCGGTTGGGATGGAGGTCACCCCTCCACTTT.